Listed below are T cell receptor beta chains from one sample, sequenced in a study of T-cell memory formation after mild COVID-19. TCRdb re-derived calls from the 5' RACE reads in MiXCR, one entry per CDR3 protein. The sample has roughly 240,000 distinct CDR3 sequences, approximately 15% seen once. Sequencing used PBMCs or a T cell subset sorted from them (not recorded which). The receptors originated from an adult woman who had mild COVID-19 (a few samples of this study predate the infection). Cell type and time point are not known. Each CDR3 is given with its conserved first and last residue. D genes are given only for firm matches. The listing skips clone size in some rows; elsewhere it reads once, few, many or a size class.

many	TRBD2	TRBJ2-1	TRBV7-8	CASSLGLAGNNEQFF	TGTGCCAGCAGCTTGGGACTAGCGGGGAACAATGAGCAGTTCTTC
few	NA	TRBJ1-1	TRBV3-1	CASSQVGSEAFF	TGTGCCAGCAGCCAAGTAGGTTCTGAAGCTTTCTTT
few	NA	TRBJ2-5	TRBV24-1	CATSDFTRTQETQYF	TGTGCCACCAGTGATTTTACACGGACGCAAGAGACCCAGTACTTC
once	TRBD1	TRBJ1-6	TRBV12-3/TRBV12-4	CASSTDRVSPLHF	TGTGCCAGCAGTACGGACAGGGTATCACCCCTCCACTTT
few	NA	TRBJ1-5	TRBV6-1	CASSESSGWRPQHF	TGTGCCAGCAGTGAAAGTTCGGGGTGGCGGCCCCAGCATTTT
few	NA	TRBJ2-7	TRBV2	CASGPPRVRSYEQYF	TGTGCCAGCGGGCCCCCCAGGGTAAGGTCCTACGAGCAGTACTTC
many	TRBD2	TRBJ2-2	TRBV7-8	CASSLGRTSGTNTGELFF	TGTGCCAGCAGCTTAGGTCGGACTAGCGGAACGAACACCGGGGAGCTGTTTTTT
NA	TRBD2	TRBJ2-7	TRBV11-2	CASSRGLATYEQYF	TGTGCCAGCAGCCGGGGACTAGCGACCTACGAGCAGTACTTC
few	NA	TRBJ1-6	TRBV29-1	CSVGGGNSPLHF	TGCAGCGTTGGGGGGGGTAATTCACCCCTCCACTTT
few	NA	TRBJ1-1	TRBV11-1	CASSLAGVGVYTEAFF	TGTGCCAGCAGCTTAGCAGGGGTTGGAGTGTACACTGAAGCTTTCTTT
few	TRBD1	TRBJ1-5	TRBV12-5	CASGTTRTGNNQPQHF	TGTGCTAGTGGCACTACTAGGACAGGGAACAATCAGCCCCAGCATTTT
few	NA	TRBJ2-1	TRBV7-6	CASSRFSLLRFF	TGTGCCAGCAGCCGCTTCTCGCTCTTACGGTTCTTC
few	TRBD1	TRBJ2-7	TRBV14	CASSRRQGTPYEQYF	TGTGCCAGCAGCCGACGACAGGGAACTCCCTACGAGCAGTACTTC
many	NA	TRBJ1-4	TRBV19	CASSISGGDATNEKLFF	TGTGCCAGTAGTATTTCTGGCGGTGACGCAACTAATGAAAAACTGTTTTTT
NA	TRBD1	TRBJ2-7	TRBV27	CASSWTGGHEQYF	TGTGCCAGCAGTTGGACAGGTGGGCACGAGCAGTACTTC
NA	TRBD1	TRBJ2-2	TRBV2	CASTGTGTNTGELFF	TGTGCCAGCACGGGGACAGGTACTAACACCGGGGAGCTGTTTTTT
few	NA	TRBJ1-2	TRBV4-1	CASSQEMIGRGGGYTF	TGCGCCAGCAGCCAAGAGATGATAGGCAGGGGCGGTGGCTACACCTTC
few	TRBD1	TRBJ1-1	TRBV5-1	CASSSKQGQLNTEAFF	TGCGCCAGCAGCTCTAAACAGGGACAGTTGAACACTGAAGCTTTCTTT
few	NA	TRBJ2-3	TRBV15	CATSRGDGDFTDTQYF	TGTGCCACCAGCAGAGGTGACGGGGATTTCACAGATACGCAGTATTTT
NA	TRBD2	TRBJ2-1	TRBV29-1	CSVPSNRREDDEQFF	TGCAGCGTACCGTCAAATAGGCGGGAGGACGATGAGCAGTTCTTC
few	NA	TRBJ1-1	TRBV7-3	CASSLNPTPAGTTAFF	TGTGCCAGCAGCTTAAACCCCACCCCCGCCGGGACCACGGCTTTCTTT
many	TRBD1	TRBJ1-3	TRBV6-6	CASSSTGAGNTIYF	TGTGCCAGCAGTAGTACAGGGGCTGGAAACACCATATATTTT
few	TRBD1	TRBJ2-7	TRBV30	CACNTGGRAQQYF	TGTGCCTGCAACACAGGGGGCCGGGCGCAGCAGTACTTC
few	TRBD1	TRBJ2-7	TRBV27	CASSSAGTGVSEQYF	TGTGCCAGCAGTTCCGCCGGGACAGGGGTTTCCGAGCAGTACTTC
NA	TRBD1	TRBJ2-1	TRBV5-4	CASSLPSSKRTGGPYNEQFF	TGTGCCAGCAGCTTGCCCAGCTCCAAACGGACAGGGGGCCCCTACAATGAGCAGTTCTTC
many	NA	TRBJ1-3	TRBV30	CAWSYSGQTRNTIYF	TGTGCCTGGAGTTACTCGGGACAAACGAGAAACACCATATATTTT
NA	NA	TRBJ2-2	TRBV5-1	CASSLLISGYTGELFF	TGCGCCAGCAGCTTGTTAATCAGCGGCTACACCGGGGAGCTGTTTTTT
few	NA	TRBJ2-7	TRBV2	CASKSGPYEQYF	TGTGCCAGCAAGTCGGGCCCCTACGAGCAGTACTTC
few	NA	TRBJ2-3	TRBV5-4	CASSPASDTQYF	TGTGCCAGCAGCCCGGCGTCGGATACGCAGTATTTT
few	NA	TRBJ2-5	TRBV2	CASIASGDETQYF	TGTGCCAGCATTGCATCGGGAGACGAGACCCAGTACTTC
few	TRBD1	TRBJ1-1	TRBV9	CASSPGQVDTEAFF	TGTGCCAGCAGCCCGGGACAGGTGGACACTGAAGCTTTCTTT